The TCR beta chain under discussion was sequenced for a study of shared clonotypes between healthy human individuals. Sequenced by immunoSEQ multiplex PCR; TCRdb stores in-frame clones only, minus some. The sample includes fewer than 2.5 million clones, over 85% seen only once; the top ten take about 0.38%. V lost 0 bases and J lost 0, with 13 bases in between. CDR1 and CDR2 from the germline V gene are SGHDT and YYEEEE. CDR3 length: 16 residues. The sequence was obtained from a man aged 18 to 35 in good health. Some clones in this sample may be carry-over from other donors' samples. V usage is TRBV5-6 and J usage is TRBJ2-7; D uncertain. The sequencing input was naive CD4+ T cells from PBMCs. The sample's subset: CD45RA+ positively selected. For the CDR3, the DNA is TGTGCCAGCAGCTTGGGGGGTCTATGGAGCTCCTACGAGCAGTACTTC. Translated, it gives CASSLGGLWSSYEQYF.